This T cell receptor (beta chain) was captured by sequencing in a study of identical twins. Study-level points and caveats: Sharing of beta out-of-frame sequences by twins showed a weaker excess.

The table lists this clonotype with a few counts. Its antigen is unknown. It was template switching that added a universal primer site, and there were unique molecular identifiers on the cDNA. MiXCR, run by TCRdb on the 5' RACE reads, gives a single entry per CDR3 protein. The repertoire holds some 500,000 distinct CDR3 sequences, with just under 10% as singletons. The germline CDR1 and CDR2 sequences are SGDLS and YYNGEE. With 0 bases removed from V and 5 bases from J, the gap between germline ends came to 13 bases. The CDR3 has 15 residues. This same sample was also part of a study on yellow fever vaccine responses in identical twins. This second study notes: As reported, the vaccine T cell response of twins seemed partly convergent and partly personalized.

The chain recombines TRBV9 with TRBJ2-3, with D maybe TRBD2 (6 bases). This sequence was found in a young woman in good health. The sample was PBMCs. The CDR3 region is CASSVELLAGDTQYF. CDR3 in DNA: TGTGCCAGCAGCGTAGAATTACTAGCTGGAGATACGCAGTATTTT.